Listed below are T cell receptor beta chains from one sample, sequenced in a study of cytomegalovirus exposure and HLA in healthy donors. Data came from immunoSEQ multiplex PCR; TCRdb stores just in-frame clones and leaves some out. In the table there are about 93,000 clones, around 81% of which are singletons. Sequencing was carried out using PBMCs. The receptors originated from a man aged 25-40 years in good health and CMV-seronegative. Each CDR3 is given with its conserved first and last residue. The D gene is left open where the match is weak. Rows may omit the clone size; those that give it use once, few, many or a size class.

V	D	J	size	DNA	CDR3
TRBV5-1	.	TRBJ2-1	.	TGCGCCAGCAGGCCTATTCTTCCAACAGGAAGCTCCTACAATGAGCAGTTCTTC	CASRPILPTGSSYNEQFF
TRBV6-5	.	TRBJ2-2	few	TGTGCCAGCAGTTACCTGGGGGGTGCCGGGGAGCTGTTTTTT	CASSYLGGAGELFF
TRBV5-6	TRBD1	TRBJ2-7	.	TGTGCCAGCAGCGCAGGGACAGGGGGCTGGAGAGAGCAGTACTTC	CASSAGTGGWREQYF
TRBV5-1	.	TRBJ1-1	.	TGCGCCAGCAGTCAGGAATGGGCCAGCACTGAAGCTTTCTTT	CASSQEWASTEAFF
TRBV11-3	.	TRBJ1-3	once	TGTGCCAGCAGCTTATCGTCTGCAGGAGGTGGAAACACCATATATTTT	CASSLSSAGGGNTIYF
TRBV6-6	TRBD1	TRBJ2-7	.	TGTGCCAGCAGTTACCTGACAGGGGCGCTGGTCCGCGAGCAGTACTTC	CASSYLTGALVREQYF
TRBV7-6	TRBD2	TRBJ2-1	.	TGTGCCAGCAGCGCAAGACTAGCGGCCTACAATGAGCAGTTCTTC	CASSARLAAYNEQFF
TRBV6-5	.	TRBJ2-5	.	TGTGCCAGCAGTTACGCCAGGGGCCGAGAGACCCAGTACTTC	CASSYARGRETQYF
TRBV5-5	TRBD1	TRBJ1-6	.	TGTGCCAGCAGCCTTCGACAGGGGGCTTTAAGATATGATAATTCACCCCTCCACTTT	CASSLRQGALRYDNSPLHF
TRBV7-2	TRBD2	TRBJ2-1	.	TGTGCCAGCAGACAAAAGGGACTAGCGGGGATCAATGAGCAGTTCTTC	CASRQKGLAGINEQFF
TRBV2	.	TRBJ1-1	.	TGTGCCAGCAGTGCCATGTACACTGAAGCTTTCTTT	CASSAMYTEAFF
TRBV18	.	TRBJ1-5	.	TGTGCCAGCTCACCTGAAGGAGTAAATCAGCCCCAGCATTTT	CASSPEGVNQPQHF
TRBV4-2	TRBD1	TRBJ1-3	few	TGTGCCAGCAGCCAAGAGGGACAGGGACCGGACACCATATATTTT	CASSQEGQGPDTIYF
TRBV7-2	.	TRBJ1-2	.	TGTGCCAGCAGCTTAGTTAACTTAATTATCGGGGGGCGAGGATATGGCTACACCTTC	CASSLVNLIIGGRGYGYTF
TRBV9	TRBD1	TRBJ1-5	.	TGTGCCAGCAGCGTGGGACAGGGCAATCAGCCCCAGCATTTT	CASSVGQGNQPQHF
TRBV13	.	TRBJ2-5	.	TGTGCCAGCAGCTTACGACAGTACCAAGAGACCCAGTACTTC	CASSLRQYQETQYF
TRBV10-3	TRBD1	TRBJ1-1	.	TGTGCCACCATAACCGGACAGGGCCCGAACACTGAAGCTTTCTTT	CATITGQGPNTEAFF
TRBV6-5	TRBD1	TRBJ1-1	few	TGTGCCAGCACACAGGGGTACACTGAAGCTTTCTTT	CASTQGYTEAFF
TRBV9	.	TRBJ2-1	.	TGTGCCAGCAGCATCGTTGAGCAATACAATGAGCAGTTCTTC	CASSIVEQYNEQFF
TRBV4-2	TRBD2	TRBJ2-6	.	TGTGCCAGCAGCCATGACCCGGGACTAGCGGGGGGGTCGAGCTCTGGGGCCAACGTCCTGACTTTC	CASSHDPGLAGGSSSGANVLTF
TRBV2	.	TRBJ2-3	few	TGTGCCATCGGGGATACGCAGTATTTT	CAIGDTQYF
TRBV19	TRBD1	TRBJ1-1	few	TGTGCCAGTATGGTGAACAGGGGATTGGGGAACACTGAAGCTTTCTTT	CASMVNRGLGNTEAFF
TRBV12-5	TRBD1	TRBJ1-3	.	TGTGCTAGTGGGAGGGACAGGGGAAACACCATATATTTT	CASGRDRGNTIYF
TRBV2	.	TRBJ1-3	.	TGTGCCAGCAGCCAAAGGGGTTCTGGAAACACCATATATTTT	CASSQRGSGNTIYF
TRBV11-3	.	TRBJ1-1	.	TGTGCCAGCAGCCTCGACAGTGCTGAAGCTTTCTTT	CASSLDSAEAFF